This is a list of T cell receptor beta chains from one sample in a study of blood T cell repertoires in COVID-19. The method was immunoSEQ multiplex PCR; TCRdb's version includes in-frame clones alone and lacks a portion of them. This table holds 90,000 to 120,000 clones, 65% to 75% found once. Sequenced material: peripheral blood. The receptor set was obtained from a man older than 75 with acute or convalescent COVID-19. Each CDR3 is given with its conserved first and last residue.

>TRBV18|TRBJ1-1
CASSPKGDTEAFF
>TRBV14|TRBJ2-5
CASSRNRVGRETQYF
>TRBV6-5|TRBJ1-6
CASREIDRANSPLHF
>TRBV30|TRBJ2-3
CAWRPGTSSTDTQYF
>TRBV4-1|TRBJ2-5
CASSQDGTRGETQYF
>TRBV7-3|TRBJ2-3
CASSLNPGVGTDTQYF
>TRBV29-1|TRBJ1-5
CSVATGDQPQHF
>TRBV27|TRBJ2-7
CASGSDGRTYEQYF
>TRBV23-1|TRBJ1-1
CASSQSVRREGNEAFF
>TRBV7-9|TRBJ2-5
CASSRGQKETQYF
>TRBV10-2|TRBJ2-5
CASSESWLAEPRGTQYF
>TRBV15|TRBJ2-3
CATSRDAGGTDTQYF
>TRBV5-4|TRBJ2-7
CASSLSAESAYEQYF
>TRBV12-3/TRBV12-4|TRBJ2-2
CASSLKGAGELFF